A single sample gave rise to the 32 T cell receptor beta chains below, sequenced in a study of blood T cell repertoires in COVID-19. Produced via immunoSEQ multiplex PCR; TCRdb's table is partial and in-frame only. Among around 150,000 clones, around 92% were seen once, and the ten largest hold about 4.8%. Sequences were obtained from peripheral blood. The receptors were sampled from a man aged 25 to 40 with COVID-19, enrolled during active disease.

The chain employs TRBV7-2 and TRBJ2-1; D is perhaps TRBD1 (5 bases). In germline, CDR1 is SGHTA, CDR2 FQGNSA. This CDR3 contains 14 residues. V lost 8 bases and J 4 bases, leaving 15 bases between the germline ends. The CDR3: CASARVRDYNEQFF. The CDR3 bases are TGTGCCAGCGCGCGAGTCAGGGATTACAATGAGCAGTTCTTC. Variable domain in full (rest from reference TRBV7-2 and TRBJ2-1): GAGVSQSPSNKVTEKGKDVELRCDPISGHTALYWYRQSLGQGLEFLIYFQGNSAPDKSGLPSDRFSAERTGGSVSTLTIQRTQQEDSAVYLCASARVRDYNEQFFGPGTRLTVL.

The chain joins TRBV12-5 to TRBJ2-1, with 8 bases lining up with TRBD2. V lost 4 bases, J lost 9 bases, and 20 bases stayed unmatched. This CDR3 comprises 18 residues. Germline assignment: CDR1 LGHNT and CDR2 FRNRAP. In DNA, the CDR3 is TGTGCTAGTGGTTCAACAAAACTCCCGGGACTAGGAGGAGTTGAGCAGTTCTTC. Protein sequence: CASGSTKLPGLGGVEQFF.

CDR3 nucleotides: TGTGCCAGCAGCTTCCGACAGGGAGTCCGCATTGGCACAGATACGCAGTATTTT. Its translation is CASSFRQGVRIGTDTQYF. The chain links TRBV5-6 to TRBJ2-3; 7 bases match TRBD1. This CDR3 comprises 18 residues. CDR1 is SGHDT, CDR2 YYEEEE, per germline. Germline trimming cut 2 bases from V and 1 base from J; bases unmatched to any gene: 13.

V gene TRBV12-3 or TRBV12-4 combines with J gene TRBJ2-1, with 7 bases identical to TRBD2. The J segment lost 9 bases and the V segment lost 8 bases, leaving 10 bases of the junction unmatched. The CDR3 covers 13 residues. The CDR3 here is CASALGGTREQFF. The CDR3 nucleotides are TGTGCCAGCGCCCTCGGGGGGACGCGTGAGCAGTTCTTC.

The J gene is TRBJ2-7, the V gene TRBV2, with D possibly being TRBD2 (5 bases). The CDR3 spans 15 residues. The V gene lost 6 bases and the J gene lost 7 bases, with 22 bases spanning the gap. From germline, CDR1 is SNHLY and CDR2 FYNNEI. CDR3 DNA sequence: TGTGCCAGCAGACGGGCCCAATTGTTATCGGGGGAGCAGTACTTC. Translation gives CASRRAQLLSGEQYF.

The chain recombines TRBV7-2 with TRBJ2-5; TRBD1 agrees at 7 bases. Germline V gives CDR1 SGHTA, CDR2 FQGNSA. The V and J ends lost 4 bases and 3 bases, in that order; junction bases with no gene match: 8. The CDR3 is made up of 15 amino acids. The CDR3 here is CASSSRQGPKETQYF. CDR3 nucleotides: TGTGCCAGCAGCTCCCGACAGGGCCCCAAAGAGACCCAGTACTTC. Based on the CDR3 plus reference TRBV7-2 and TRBJ2-5, the full variable domain is GAGVSQSPSNKVTEKGKDVELRCDPISGHTALYWYRQSLGQGLEFLIYFQGNSAPDKSGLPSDRFSAERTGGSVSTLTIQRTQQEDSAVYLCASSSRQGPKETQYFGPGTRLLVL.

V is TRBV7-3 and J is TRBJ2-7, with 8 bases fitting TRBD2. CDR3 size: 14 residues. V lost 5 bases, J lost 6 bases, and 9 bases stayed unmatched. CDR1 is SGHTA, CDR2 FQGTGA, per germline. The CDR3 is CASSTGLELGEQYF. The DNA of the CDR3 is TGTGCCAGCAGCACGGGACTAGAATTGGGCGAGCAGTACTTC.

This chain links TRBV4-1 with TRBJ1-3; D not resolved. In germline, CDR1 is MGHRA, CDR2 YSYEKL. The CDR3 covers 17 residues. V was clipped by 1 base and J by 0 bases, with 13 bases between them. In DNA, the CDR3 is TGCGCCAGCAGCCAAGCTTCCTACGGGAGCTCTGGAAACACCATATATTTT. Translating gives CASSQASYGSSGNTIYF.

The rearrangement links TRBV19 to TRBJ1-4; a possible D gene is TRBD1 (5 bases). The CDR3 runs 15 residues. Germline CDR1 LNHDA, CDR2 SQIVND (reference sequence). Trimming pared 3 bases from V and 6 bases from J, leaving 14 bases between. The CDR3 region is CASSMTAPQYEKLFF. In nucleotides, the CDR3 is TGTGCCAGTAGTATGACAGCCCCCCAATATGAAAAACTGTTTTTT. The complete variable domain, with remaining parts taken from reference TRBV19 and TRBJ1-4, reads DGGITQSPKYLFRKEGQNVTLSCEQNLNHDAMYWYRQDPGQGLRLIYYSQIVNDFQKGDIAEGYSVSREKKESFPLTVTSAQKNPTAFYLCASSMTAPQYEKLFFGSGTQLSVL.

The J gene is TRBJ2-7, the V gene TRBV11-2; 7 bases map to TRBD1. This CDR3 is 14 amino acids long. Germline trimming cut 1 base from V and 3 bases from J; bases unmatched to any gene: 3. Germline CDR1 is SGHAT and CDR2 is FQNNGV. CDR3 bases: TGTGCCAGCAGCTTAGGGCCAGGGGGCTACGAGCAGTACTTC. Translation gives CASSLGPGGYEQYF.

The gene calls are TRBV5-5 and TRBJ1-3; D is unclear. CDR1 and CDR2 from the germline V gene are SGHKS and YYEKEE (reference sequence). This CDR3 has 11 residues. The germline V and J ends were trimmed by 7 bases and 3 bases, with 5 bases remaining between them. The CDR3 DNA is TGTGCCAGCTCGGTTGGAAACACCATATATTTT. It translates to CASSVGNTIYF. The full variable domain, completed using reference TRBV5-5 and TRBJ1-3, is DAGVTQSPTHLIKTRGQQVTLRCSPISGHKSVSWYQQVLGQGPQFIFQYYEKEERGRGNFPDRFSARQFPNYSSELNVNALLLGDSALYLCASSVGNTIYFGEGSWLTVV.

This rearrangement joins TRBV10-3 to TRBJ2-3; D possibly corresponds to TRBD1 (6 bases). V was trimmed by 3 bases and J by 0 bases, leaving 10 bases between them. The CDR3 loop spans 15 amino acids. Looked up from germline, CDR1 is ENHRY and CDR2 is SYGVKD. CDR3 region: CAISETTGSTDTQYF. DNA of the CDR3: TGTGCCATCAGTGAAACGACAGGCAGCACAGATACGCAGTATTTT.

The V call is TRBV18, the J call TRBJ2-3, with 9 bases that match TRBD2. The length of the CDR3 is 14 residues. The junction had 4 bases not matched to a gene; V was cut back by 6 bases and J by 3 bases. Germline CDR1 reads KGHSH; CDR2 reads LQKENI. The CDR3 DNA sequence: TGTGCCAGCTCCTTGGGACTAGCAACAGATACGCAGTATTTT. Translating it yields CASSLGLATDTQYF. Full variable domain (rest looked up from reference TRBV18 and TRBJ2-3): NAGVMQNPRHLVRRRGQEARLRCSPMKGHSHVYWYRQLPEEGLKFMVYLQKENIIDESGMPKERFSAEFPKEGPSILRIQQVVRGDSAAYFCASSLGLATDTQYFGPGTRLTVL.

The DNA of the CDR3 is TGTGCCAGCAGTTATCGGTCAGGGCTCGACCCCCTCCACTTT. Its translation: CASSYRSGLDPLHF. The chain is built from TRBV27 and TRBJ1-6; possible D gene TRBD1, 5 bases. Germline V lookup: CDR1 MNHEY, CDR2 SMNVEV (reference sequence). The ends were cut back, 4 bases at V and 13 bases at J, with 17 bases in the middle. The CDR3 has 14 residues.

This clone has only one observation. J is TRBJ2-1 and V is TRBV11-1; unclear D gene. V was clipped by 3 bases and J by 8 bases, with 11 bases between them. The CDR3 runs 13 residues. The germline gives CDR1 SGHAT, CDR2 FQDESV (reference sequence). The chain's CDR3 is CASSFLLIDEQFF. The CDR3 region has the DNA TGTGCCAGCAGCTTCCTTTTAATAGATGAGCAGTTCTTC.

V is TRBV27 and J is TRBJ2-7; 10 bases match TRBD1. The V gene end was trimmed by 8 bases and the J gene end by 4 bases; junction bases not matched to a gene: 14. The length of the CDR3 is 16 residues. The germline CDR1 and CDR2 sequences are MNHEY and SMNVEV (reference sequence). For the CDR3, the DNA is TGTGCCAGCGGCGTGCCGAGAGGGACAGGGGTATACGAGCAGTACTTC. Translating gives CASGVPRGTGVYEQYF.

The genes are TRBV2 and TRBJ2-2; the match to TRBD1 covers 9 bases. Germline V lookup: CDR1 SNHLY, CDR2 FYNNEI. The trim removed 9 bases at V and 0 bases at J, leaving 8 bases unmatched. CDR3 length: 16 residues. The CDR3 bases are TGTGCCAGTCGGGACAGGGATCTCGCGAACACCGGGGAGCTGTTTTTT. This gives the protein CASRDRDLANTGELFF.

A remark on this clone: Additional DNA sequences in this sample encode the identical CDR3. The rearrangement uses TRBV5-8 and TRBJ2-3; the match to TRBD1 covers 7 bases. CDR3 size: 15 residues. The ends lost 5 bases at V and 2 bases at J; junction bases unmatched: 8. The germline gives CDR1 SGHTS, CDR2 YDEGEE. The CDR3 here is CASSRQGPLTDTQYF. For the CDR3, the DNA is TGTGCCAGCAGTCGACAGGGCCCCCTCACAGATACGCAGTATTTT.

The chain is built from TRBV4-3 and TRBJ1-3, with D possibly being TRBD1 (6 bases). This CDR3 has 15 residues. Between the trimmed V and J ends, which lost 0 bases and 3 bases, there was a span of 9 bases. Per the germline V gene, CDR1 is LGHNA and CDR2 is YSLEER. CDR3 nucleotide sequence: TGCGCCAGCAGCCAAGATCGCAGGGGTGGAAACACCATATATTTT. It translates to CASSQDRRGGNTIYF.

The rearrangement links TRBV7-2 to TRBJ2-7, with a possible D match to TRBD1 (5 bases). V lost 1 base and J 4 bases, leaving 11 bases between the germline ends. CDR3 length: 14 amino acids. Germline V gives CDR1 SGHTA, CDR2 FQGNSA. The CDR3 DNA reads TGTGCCAGCAGCTTAGGGCAGGGTTGGTACGAGCAGTACTTC. This codes for CASSLGQGWYEQYF.

The CDR3 reads CASFSGYSGELFF. The DNA for the CDR3 is TGTGCCAGCTTTTCAGGGTATAGCGGGGAGCTGTTTTTT. V is TRBV27 and J is TRBJ2-2; a weak D match, TRBD1 (5 bases). Trimming pared 8 bases from V and 7 bases from J, leaving 14 bases between. There are 13 residues in the CDR3. Looked up from germline, CDR1 is MNHEY and CDR2 is SMNVEV (reference sequence).

The chain uses TRBV27 and TRBJ1-1, with a tentative D call TRBD1 (5 bases). CDR1 and CDR2 from the germline V gene are MNHEY and SMNVEV (reference sequence). Trimming stripped 4 bases from V and 5 bases from J, with 14 bases between. This CDR3 region has 14 residues. The CDR3 is CASSWDSLRTEAFF. CDR3 sequence (DNA): TGTGCCAGCAGTTGGGACTCTTTACGGACTGAAGCTTTCTTT.

The rearrangement uses TRBV10-3 and TRBJ2-7, with TRBD2 matching 14 bases. This CDR3 has 16 residues. The germline V gene encodes CDR1 ENHRY and CDR2 SYGVKD. Unmatched junction bases numbered 11, after V lost 6 bases and J lost 7 bases. CDR3 coding DNA: TGTGCCATCAGCCCAACAGGGACTAGCGGGGGCCTGGAGCAGTACTTC. Its protein is CAISPTGTSGGLEQYF.

V gene TRBV4-2 combines with J gene TRBJ1-5; 7 nucleotides line up with TRBD1. Germline assignment: CDR1 LGHNA and CDR2 YNFKEQ. The CDR3 sequence is 15 residues long. Trimming took 4 bases from V and 7 from J; bases not matched to a gene: 10. As DNA, the CDR3 is TGTGCCAGCAGCCTAAAAACAGGGGTCGGGCAGCCCCAGCATTTT. Amino acids: CASSLKTGVGQPQHF.

The J gene is TRBJ2-3, the V gene TRBV30; 9 bases align to TRBD2. V dropped 1 base and J dropped 2; count of bases not matched to a gene: 7. Looked up from germline, CDR1 is GTSNPN and CDR2 is SVGIG (reference sequence). This CDR3 comprises 16 residues. The CDR3 region has the DNA TGTGCCTGGAGTGAAGGGGTAGCGGGAGTCACAGATACGCAGTATTTT. Translation gives CAWSEGVAGVTDTQYF.

V gene TRBV2 combines with J gene TRBJ1-2; possible D gene TRBD1, 6 bases. Germline lookup yields CDR1 SNHLY and CDR2 FYNNEI. With 6 bases removed from V and 4 bases from J, the gap between germline ends came to 12 bases. This CDR3 spans 13 amino acids. The CDR3 sequence: CASSAQGPYGYTF. Here the CDR3 DNA reads TGTGCCAGCAGCGCTCAGGGGCCCTATGGCTACACCTTC. The variable domain in full, with the rest retrieved from reference TRBV2 and TRBJ1-2, is EPEVTQTPSHQVTQMGQEVILRCVPISNHLYFYWYRQILGQKVEFLVSFYNNEISEKSEIFDDQFSVERPDGSNFTLKIRSTKLEDSAMYFCASSAQGPYGYTFGSGTRLTVV.

The rearrangement joins TRBV10-3 to TRBJ1-2; no clear D gene. Germline CDR1 reads ENHRY; CDR2 reads SYGVKD. This CDR3 spans 14 amino acids. Trimming shortened V by 0 bases and J by 5 bases, and 10 bases separated the two germline ends. The CDR3 sequence: CAISESAVLYGYTF. CDR3 sequence (DNA): TGTGCCATCAGTGAGTCGGCAGTATTATATGGCTACACCTTC.

The chain combines TRBV6-5 with TRBJ1-1, with D perhaps matching TRBD1 (5 bases). From germline, CDR1 is MNHEY and CDR2 SVGAGI. With 7 bases removed from V and 8 bases from J, the gap between germline ends came to 11 bases. This CDR3 spans 11 amino acids. The CDR3 DNA reads as TGTGCCAGCACCCGCGGGGGGGAAGCTTTCTTT. Its protein product is CASTRGGEAFF.

The V gene is TRBV29-1, the J gene TRBJ2-3, with a tentative D call TRBD2 (5 bases). Germline V gene lookup returns CDR1 SQVTM and CDR2 ANQGSEA. The CDR3 is 15 amino acids. With 0 bases removed from V and 3 bases from J, the gap between germline ends came to 13 bases. CDR3 residues: CSVEDGEGLTDTQYF. The CDR3 region has the DNA TGCAGCGTTGAAGATGGAGAGGGTTTGACAGATACGCAGTATTTT.

The chain combines TRBV24-1 with TRBJ2-5; 8 bases align to TRBD2. Per the germline V gene, CDR1 is KGHDR and CDR2 is SFDVKD. There are 13 residues in the CDR3. With V trimmed by 7 bases and J by 3 bases, 3 bases remained unmatched. The CDR3 DNA follows: TGTGCCACCAGCTCAGCGGGAGAAGAGACCCAGTACTTC. Translated: CATSSAGEETQYF.

DNA for the CDR3: TGTGCCAGCAGTCTGGGGACAGGGGCTGGGTACGAGCAGTACTTC. Residues: CASSLGTGAGYEQYF. This rearrangement joins TRBV6-5 to TRBJ2-7; 10 bases line up with TRBD1. The CDR3 length is 15 residues. Germline loops: CDR1 MNHEY, CDR2 SVGAGI. The J segment lost 4 bases and the V segment lost 5 bases, leaving 8 bases of the junction unmatched.

The CDR3 spells CASSQGLAYEQYF. The CDR3 DNA reads as TGTGCCAGCAGCCAAGGGCTAGCCTACGAGCAGTACTTC. The gene calls are TRBV4-2 and TRBJ2-7; D gene unclear. The V and J ends lost 1 base and 2 bases respectively, with 6 bases between them. The germline V gene has CDR1 LGHNA and CDR2 YNFKEQ. The CDR3 has 13 amino acids.